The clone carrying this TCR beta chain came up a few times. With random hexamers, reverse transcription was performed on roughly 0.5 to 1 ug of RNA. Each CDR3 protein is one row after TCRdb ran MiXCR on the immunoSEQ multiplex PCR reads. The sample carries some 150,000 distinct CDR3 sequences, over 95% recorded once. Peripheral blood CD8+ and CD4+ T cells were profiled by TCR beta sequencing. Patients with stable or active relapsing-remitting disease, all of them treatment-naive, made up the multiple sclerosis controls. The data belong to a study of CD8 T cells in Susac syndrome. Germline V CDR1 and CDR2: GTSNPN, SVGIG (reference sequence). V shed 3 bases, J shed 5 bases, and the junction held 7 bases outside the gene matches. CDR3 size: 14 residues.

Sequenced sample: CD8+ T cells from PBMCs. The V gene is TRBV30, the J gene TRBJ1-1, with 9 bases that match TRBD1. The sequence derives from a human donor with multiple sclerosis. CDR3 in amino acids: CAWRMGQGGTEAFF. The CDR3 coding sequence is TGTGCCTGGAGGATGGGACAGGGAGGTACTGAAGCTTTCTTT.